This entry describes one T cell receptor (beta chain). The antigen is unknown. These data are taken from a study of T-cell memory formation after mild COVID-19. About the research overall: Most TCR clusters belonged to a single donor. Study-level points and caveats: Prior to infection, memory already included some responding clones, suggesting cross-reactive memory joined. Later expanders leaned CD4+, whereas clones that contracted between day 15 and 85 were balanced CD4/CD8.

TCRdb re-called the 5' RACE reads through MiXCR, storing one row per CDR3 protein. This repertoire shows a few hundred thousand distinct CDR3 sequences, roughly 27% found once; its top ten account for roughly 10%. The CDR3 sequence is 12 residues long. Trimming left V 10 bases short and J 3 bases short, with 10 bases between. Germline values: CDR1 SGHVS, CDR2 FNYEAQ. The sequencing input was PBMCs or a T cell subset sorted from them (not recorded which). The TCR originated in an adult woman who had mild COVID-19 (a few samples of this study predate the infection). Cell type and time point are not known. The chain has TRBV7-6 and TRBJ2-1, with D possibly being TRBD2 (5 bases). In DNA form, the CDR3 reads TGTGCCATCGAAGCGGACTACAATGAGCAGTTCTTC. Amino acid sequence: CAIEADYNEQFF.